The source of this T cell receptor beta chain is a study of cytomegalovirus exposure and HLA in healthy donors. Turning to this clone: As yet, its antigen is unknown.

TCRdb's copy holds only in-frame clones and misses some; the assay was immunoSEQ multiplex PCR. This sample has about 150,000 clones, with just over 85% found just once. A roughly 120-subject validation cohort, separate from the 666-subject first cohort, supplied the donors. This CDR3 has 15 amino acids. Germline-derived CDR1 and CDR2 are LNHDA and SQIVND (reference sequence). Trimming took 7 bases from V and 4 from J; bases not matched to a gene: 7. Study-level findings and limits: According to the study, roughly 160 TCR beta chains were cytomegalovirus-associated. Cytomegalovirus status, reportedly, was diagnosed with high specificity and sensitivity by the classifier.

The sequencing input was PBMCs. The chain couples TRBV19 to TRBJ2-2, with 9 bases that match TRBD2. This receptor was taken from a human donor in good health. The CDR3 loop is CASTSREGLTGELFF. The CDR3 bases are TGTGCCAGTACGTCGCGGGAGGGCCTCACCGGGGAGCTGTTTTTT. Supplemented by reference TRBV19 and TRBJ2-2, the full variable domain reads DGGITQSPKYLFRKEGQNVTLSCEQNLNHDAMYWYRQDPGQGLRLIYYSQIVNDFQKGDIAEGYSVSREKKESFPLTVTSAQKNPTAFYLCASTSREGLTGELFFGEGSRLTVL.